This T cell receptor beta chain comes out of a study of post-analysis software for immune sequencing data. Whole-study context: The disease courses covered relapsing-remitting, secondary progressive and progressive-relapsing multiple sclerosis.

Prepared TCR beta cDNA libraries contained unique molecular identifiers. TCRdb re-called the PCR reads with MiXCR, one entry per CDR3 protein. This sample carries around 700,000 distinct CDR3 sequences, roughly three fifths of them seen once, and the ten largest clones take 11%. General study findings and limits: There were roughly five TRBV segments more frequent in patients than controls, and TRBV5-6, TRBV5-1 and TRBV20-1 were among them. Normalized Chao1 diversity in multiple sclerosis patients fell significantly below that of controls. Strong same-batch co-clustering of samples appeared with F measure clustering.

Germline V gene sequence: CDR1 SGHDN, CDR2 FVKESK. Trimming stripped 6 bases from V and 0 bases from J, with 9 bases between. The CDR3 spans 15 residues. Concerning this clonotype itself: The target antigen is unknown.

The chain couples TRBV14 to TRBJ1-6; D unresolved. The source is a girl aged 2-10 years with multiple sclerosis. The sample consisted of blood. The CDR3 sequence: CASSLSSSYNSPLHF. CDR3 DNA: TGTGCCAGCAGTCTGAGTAGCTCCTATAATTCACCCCTCCACTTT.